This TCR beta chain was observed in a study of OX40 agonist ivuxolimab in advanced cancers. Study details: From 23 to 79 years was the age range, with a mean of around 57 years, and over 70% were male. Three patients, one with hepatocellular carcinoma and two with cutaneous melanoma, achieved partial responses.

Assay: immunoSEQ multiplex PCR; the TCRdb copy retains only in-frame clones and omits some. The repertoire consists of roughly 80,000 clones, with 80% to 90% occurring once and the leading ten covering about 0.73%. V lost 2 bases and J lost 4, with 13 bases in between. There are 16 residues in the CDR3. Germline V gene lookup returns CDR1 SGHRS and CDR2 YFSETQ. This clone occurred once. Its antigen is as yet unknown. Enrollment shut out patients with autoimmune disease history or systemic immunosuppression. Notes on the study in general: Among T cells, CD8+ cells averaged more expanded clones than CD4+ cells.

The receptor was derived from an adult with an advanced solid tumor such as melanoma, head and neck, liver or kidney cancer. This rearrangement joins TRBV5-1 to TRBJ1-6, with D perhaps matching TRBD1 (6 bases). Sequences were derived from CD4+ or CD8+ T cells sorted from blood, sampled in a trial of the OX40 agonist ivuxolimab. This CDR3 reads CASSLGGAFYNSPLHF. CDR3 nucleotide sequence: TGCGCCAGCAGCTTAGGGGGGGCTTTTTATAATTCACCCCTCCACTTT. The whole variable domain, filled in from reference TRBV5-1 and TRBJ1-6, reads KAGVTQTPRYLIKTRGQQVTLSCSPISGHRSVSWYQQTPGQGLQFLFEYFSETQRNKGNFPGRFSGRQFSNSRSEMNVSTLELGDSALYLCASSLGGAFYNSPLHFGNGTRLTVT.